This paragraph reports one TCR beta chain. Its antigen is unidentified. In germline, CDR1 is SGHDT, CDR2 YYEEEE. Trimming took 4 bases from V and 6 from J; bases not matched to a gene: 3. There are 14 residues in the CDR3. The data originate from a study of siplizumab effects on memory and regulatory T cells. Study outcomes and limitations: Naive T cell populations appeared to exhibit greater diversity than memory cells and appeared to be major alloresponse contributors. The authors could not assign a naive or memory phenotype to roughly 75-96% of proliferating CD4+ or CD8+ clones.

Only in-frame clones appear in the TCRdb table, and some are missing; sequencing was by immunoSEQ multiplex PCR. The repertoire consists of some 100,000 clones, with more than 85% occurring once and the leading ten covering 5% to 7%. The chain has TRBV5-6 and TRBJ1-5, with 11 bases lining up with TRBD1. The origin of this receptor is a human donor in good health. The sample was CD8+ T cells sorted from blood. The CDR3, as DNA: TGTGCCAGCAGCAGGGGACAGGGGGTTCAGCCCCAGCATTTT. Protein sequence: CASSRGQGVQPQHF.